The present T cell receptor (beta chain) was sequenced within a study of PD-1 blockade in classical Hodgkin lymphoma. Study overall: Intravenous delivery of nivolumab at 3 mg/kg to patients occurred every 2 weeks. Study-level findings and limits: Patients were excluded if nivolumab began under 1 year after ASCT (the autologous transplant).

Sample time point: cycle 4 day 1 (C4D1), after around six weeks of nivolumab. Following autologous stem cell transplantation, relapse occurred in every patient, and exposure to brentuximab vedotin varied. This clone has a handful of counts. Its antigen is undetermined. Generated by immunoSEQ multiplex PCR, the TCRdb table keeps only in-frame clones and is missing some. Found here are about 46,000 clones, about 75% of them singletons; the top ten hold over 9.5%. The source of this sequence is a human donor with classical Hodgkin lymphoma. The sequenced sample was peripheral blood mononuclear cells (PBMCs), obtained before the fourth cycle of nivolumab.

CDR3 DNA: TGCAGCTCGGGGGAGCAGGGGAGCTCCTACGAGCAGTACTTC. Amino acid sequence: CSSGEQGSSYEQYF. This rearrangement joins TRBV29-1 to TRBJ2-7; D may match TRBD1 or TRBD2 (6 bases each). CDR1 is SQVTM, CDR2 ANQGSEA, per germline. The CDR3 extends over 14 amino acids. V dropped 8 bases and J dropped 0 bases, with 17 bases sitting between them.